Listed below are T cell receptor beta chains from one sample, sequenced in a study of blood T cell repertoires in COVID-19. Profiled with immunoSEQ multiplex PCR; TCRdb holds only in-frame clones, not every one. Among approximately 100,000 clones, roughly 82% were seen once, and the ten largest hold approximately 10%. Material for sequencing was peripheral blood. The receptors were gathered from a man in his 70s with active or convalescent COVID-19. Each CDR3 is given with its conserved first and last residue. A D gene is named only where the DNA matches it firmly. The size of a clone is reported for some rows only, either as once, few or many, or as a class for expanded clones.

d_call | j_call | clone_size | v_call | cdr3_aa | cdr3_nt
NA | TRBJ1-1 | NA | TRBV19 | CASSKQGGGTEAFF | TGTGCCAGTAGTAAACAGGGAGGGGGGACTGAAGCTTTCTTT
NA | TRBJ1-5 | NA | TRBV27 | CASSLSVFNQPQHF | TGTGCCAGCAGTTTATCCGTATTCAATCAGCCCCAGCATTTT
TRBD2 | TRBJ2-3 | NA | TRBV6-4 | CASSEYSGGGTDTQYF | TGTGCCAGCAGTGAATATAGCGGGGGGGGCACAGATACGCAGTATTTT
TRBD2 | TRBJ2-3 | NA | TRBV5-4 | CASSGRGGVDTQYF | TGTGCCAGCAGCGGTCGGGGGGGCGTAGATACGCAGTATTTT
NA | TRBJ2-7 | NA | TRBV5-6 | CASRVQADEQYF | TGTGCCAGCCGGGTACAGGCCGACGAGCAGTACTTC
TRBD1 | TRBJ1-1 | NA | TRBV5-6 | CASSLILGQGSTEAFF | TGTGCCAGCAGCTTAATTCTGGGACAGGGATCGACTGAAGCTTTCTTT
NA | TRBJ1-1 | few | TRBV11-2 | CASSLGQTMNTEAFF | TGTGCCAGCAGCCTAGGACAGACCATGAACACTGAAGCTTTCTTT
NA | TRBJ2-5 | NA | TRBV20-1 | CSASSWGHNQETQYF | TGCAGTGCTAGTTCGTGGGGACACAACCAAGAGACCCAGTACTTC
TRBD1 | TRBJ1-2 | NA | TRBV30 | CAWSTGGVFVGYTF | TGTGCCTGGAGCACAGGGGGCGTCTTCGTTGGCTACACCTTC
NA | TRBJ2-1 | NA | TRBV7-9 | CASSLSGGRDNEQFF | TGTGCCAGCAGCTTATCCGGGGGGCGCGACAATGAGCAGTTCTTC
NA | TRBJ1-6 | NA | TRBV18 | CASSPSGDSPLHF | TGTGCCAGCTCCCCAAGCGGGGATTCACCCCTCCACTTT
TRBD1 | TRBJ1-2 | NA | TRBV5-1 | CASSLMSGQRLLHYGYTF | TGCGCCAGCAGCTTGATGTCGGGACAGAGGCTCTTACACTATGGCTACACCTTC
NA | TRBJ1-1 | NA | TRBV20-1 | CSAKRRGEAFF | TGCAGTGCTAAACGAAGGGGTGAAGCTTTCTTT
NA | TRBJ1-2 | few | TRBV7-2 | CASSPGFSTNYGYTF | TGTGCCAGCAGCCCAGGGTTCAGCACTAACTATGGCTACACCTTC
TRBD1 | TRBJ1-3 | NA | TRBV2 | CASLWDRVGNTIYF | TGTGCCAGCCTCTGGGACAGGGTCGGAAACACCATATATTTT
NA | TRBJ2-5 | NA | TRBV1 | CTSSTAGGPKETQYF | TGCACCAGCAGCACAGCGGGGGGGCCTAAAGAGACCCAGTACTTC
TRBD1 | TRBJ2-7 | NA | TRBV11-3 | CASSLGTGSSYEQYF | TGTGCCAGCAGCCTAGGGACAGGTAGCTCCTACGAGCAGTACTTC
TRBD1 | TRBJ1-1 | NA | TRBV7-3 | CASSTGTGGEAFF | TGTGCCAGCAGTACCGGGACAGGGGGTGAAGCTTTCTTT
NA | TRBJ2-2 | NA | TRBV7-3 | CASSLTGAQNTGELFF | TGTGCCAGCAGCTTAACAGGGGCCCAGAACACCGGGGAGCTGTTTTTT
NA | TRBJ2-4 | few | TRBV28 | CASSLANRQNIQYF | TGTGCCAGCAGTTTAGCGAATCGTCAAAACATTCAGTACTTC
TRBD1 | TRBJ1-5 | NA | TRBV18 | CASSPDRGIWQPQHF | TGTGCCAGCTCACCCGACAGGGGGATTTGGCAGCCCCAGCATTTT
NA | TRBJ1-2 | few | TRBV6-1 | CASSDVGDRSYGYTF | TGTGCCAGCAGTGACGTAGGAGATAGGAGTTATGGCTACACCTTC
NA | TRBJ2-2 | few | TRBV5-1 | CASSLGGSALRIPGELFF | TGCGCCAGCAGCTTGGGAGGTAGCGCTCTTAGAATCCCCGGGGAGCTGTTTTTT
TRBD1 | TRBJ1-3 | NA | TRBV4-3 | CASSQQTGENTIYF | TGCGCCAGCAGCCAACAAACAGGGGAAAACACCATATATTTT
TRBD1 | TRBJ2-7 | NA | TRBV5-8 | CASSLGTGKNEQYF | TGTGCCAGCAGCTTAGGGACAGGGAAAAACGAGCAGTACTTC
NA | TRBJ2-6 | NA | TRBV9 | CASSRSSAGANVLTF | TGTGCCAGCAGCCGTTCTAGCGCTGGGGCCAACGTCCTGACTTTC
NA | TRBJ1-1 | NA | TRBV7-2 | CASSLRTEAFF | TGTGCCAGCAGCCTACGCACTGAAGCTTTCTTT